These 17 T cell receptor beta chains originate from one sample sequenced in a study of blood T cells in healthy people across ages. With a J-beta primer mix and a sample-barcoded 5' primer, a second PCR ran 7 to 11 cycles. In TCRdb, the 5' RACE reads were re-called with MiXCR into one record per CDR3 protein. The data hold roughly 700,000 distinct CDR3 sequences, with 32% observed a single time. Specimen: blood. Receptors originate from a woman of 80 years or more in good health.

The table lists this clonotype with many counts. The CDR3 nucleotides are TGCAGTGCTAGAGTCGGGGTCACCACAGATACGCAGTATTTT. As protein: CSARVGVTTDTQYF. V usage is TRBV20-1 and J usage is TRBJ2-3; D is perhaps TRBD2 (5 bases). With 1 base removed from V and 2 bases from J, the gap between germline ends came to 10 bases. Germline CDR1 DFQATT, CDR2 SNEGSKA (reference sequence). The CDR3 runs to 14 residues.

Many counts were recorded for this clonotype. V usage is TRBV6-1 and J usage is TRBJ2-3; tentatively, D is TRBD2 (6 bases). The CDR3 extends over 13 amino acids. V lost 6 bases and J 10 bases, leaving 17 bases between the germline ends. Looked up from germline, CDR1 is MNHNS and CDR2 is SASEGT. The CDR3 here is CASRDVLGEAQYF. CDR3 DNA: TGTGCCAGCAGGGACGTGTTGGGGGAGGCGCAGTATTTT.

This sequence joins TRBV5-5 and TRBJ2-1, with D unclear. The germline V gene encodes CDR1 SGHKS and CDR2 YYEKEE (reference sequence). V gave up 2 bases and J gave up 9 bases, with 18 bases separating them. This CDR3 comprises 15 residues. The chain's CDR3 is CASSLWPNPFGEQFF. The CDR3 DNA reads TGTGCCAGCAGCTTATGGCCGAACCCCTTCGGTGAGCAGTTCTTC.

Of note for this clonotype: This clone may be a read error of a much larger clone one base away. This chain joins TRBV29-1 and TRBJ1-5; no reliable D call. This CDR3 has 13 amino acids. Germline CDR1 SQVTM, CDR2 ANQGSEA. The V end was cut by 7 bases, the J end by 1 base, with 11 bases between. The DNA for the CDR3 is TGCAGCGGCGCGACGGGCAGCAATCAGCCCCAGCATTTT. Its translation is CSGATGSNQPQHF.

In its sample, this clonotype was seen many times. The CDR3 protein is CASSLNGGYGYTF. As DNA, the CDR3 is TGTGCCAGCAGCTTGAACGGGGGCTATGGCTACACCTTC. The chain carries TRBV7-2 and TRBJ1-2; TRBD1 might be the D (5 bases). This CDR3 is built from 13 residues. V shed 3 bases and J shed 4 bases, with 9 bases lying between them. Germline CDR1 SGHTA, CDR2 FQGNSA.

This clonotype was seen only once. The chain combines TRBV6-2 or TRBV6-3 with TRBJ1-3; D gene unclear. There are 17 residues in the CDR3. Germline loops: CDR1 MNHEY, CDR2 SVGEGT. The V end was cut by 2 bases, the J end by 2 bases, with 16 bases between. CDR3 nucleotide sequence: TGTGCCAGCAGTTACAACGCGCAGACCTTCCCTGGAAACACCATATATTTT. It codes for CASSYNAQTFPGNTIYF.

This clonotype came up many times. The chain uses TRBV7-2 and TRBJ2-1, with TRBD2 matching over 9 bases. Trimming removed 6 bases from V and 2 bases from J; junction bases left unmatched: 5. The CDR3 is 15 amino acids. Per germline, CDR1 SGHTA and CDR2 FQGNSA. CDR3 region: CASRLAGGAYNEQFF. DNA for the CDR3: TGTGCCAGCAGACTTGCGGGGGGGGCCTACAATGAGCAGTTCTTC.

This clonotype has a count of ten or more. The V call is TRBV20-1, the J call TRBJ1-2, with D perhaps matching TRBD1 (6 bases). The CDR3 is 15 amino acids. Trimming pared 5 bases from V and 4 bases from J, leaving 20 bases between. Germline assignment: CDR1 DFQATT and CDR2 SNEGSKA (reference sequence). The DNA of the CDR3 is TGCAGTGCTCCCGATTACCAGGGGCAGGTCTATGGCTACACCTTC. This sequence encodes CSAPDYQGQVYGYTF.

The J gene is TRBJ2-2, the V gene TRBV7-2; possibly TRBD2 for D (7 bases). The germline CDR1 and CDR2 sequences are SGHTA and FQGNSA. This CDR3 is 15 amino acids long. The V gene lost 5 bases and the J gene lost 16 bases, with 26 bases spanning the gap. This CDR3 reads CASSPRGSWTGGRFF. CDR3 bases: TGTGCCAGCAGCCCTAGGGGATCATGGACCGGGGGGCGGTTTTTT.

The rearrangement joins TRBV20-1 to TRBJ2-3; D not certain. Germline values: CDR1 DFQATT, CDR2 SNEGSKA (reference sequence). This CDR3 has 12 amino acids. Trimming took off 4 bases at V and 3 bases at J, with 8 bases between the two ends. This CDR3 reads CSAKRRTDTQYF. The DNA of the CDR3 is TGCAGTGCTAAGCGACGAACAGATACGCAGTATTTT.

This clonotype was recorded at least ten times. V and J are TRBV7-9 and TRBJ1-2; a weak D match, TRBD1 (5 bases). The V end was cut by 5 bases, the J end by 8 bases, with 21 bases between. This CDR3 is 15 amino acids long. Looked up from germline, CDR1 is SEHNR and CDR2 is FQNEAQ (reference sequence). The chain's CDR3 is CASSPYRDRSWGYTF. The CDR3 region has the DNA TGTGCCAGCAGCCCGTACCGGGACCGGTCTTGGGGCTACACCTTC.

In its sample, this clonotype was seen many times. This rearrangement joins TRBV7-9 to TRBJ1-5; a possible D gene is TRBD1 (5 bases). The CDR3 is 13 residues long. Germline V gene lookup returns CDR1 SEHNR and CDR2 FQNEAQ (reference sequence). V lost 6 bases and J 4 bases, leaving 10 bases between the germline ends. The CDR3 loop is CASSGGGNQPQHF. The CDR3 nucleotides are TGTGCCAGCAGTGGGGGGGGGAATCAGCCCCAGCATTTT.

The chain carries TRBV12-3 or TRBV12-4 and TRBJ1-1, with D hard to call. The ends were cut back, 2 bases at V and 7 bases at J, with 20 bases in the middle. This CDR3 has 16 residues. CDR3 DNA sequence: TGTGCCAGCAGTTTAAATCCATCGACATCCGATGGTGAAGCTTTCTTT. This codes for CASSLNPSTSDGEAFF.

A remark on this clonotype: A much larger clone is a single base away; this may be a read error. The chain employs TRBV6-2 or TRBV6-3 and TRBJ2-5; TRBD2 might be the D (7 bases). Germline CDR1 and CDR2: MNHEY and SVGEGT. This CDR3 comprises 14 residues. The V and J ends lost 7 bases and 5 bases respectively, with 17 bases between them. The CDR3 loop is CASIPEQGGETQYF. As DNA, the CDR3 is TGTGCCAGCATTCCCGAACAGGGAGGGGAGACCCAGTACTTC.

The table lists this clonotype with many counts. The genes are TRBV6-1 and TRBJ1-2; D not resolved. The length of the CDR3 is 13 residues. Per germline, CDR1 MNHNS and CDR2 SASEGT. V dropped 6 bases and J dropped 8 bases, with 16 bases sitting between them. This CDR3 is CASRTGSWEGYTF. Here the CDR3 DNA reads TGTGCCAGCAGGACCGGCAGCTGGGAAGGCTACACCTTC.

This clonotype was counted a few times. The rearrangement links TRBV3-1 to TRBJ2-3, with TRBD2 identical over 9 bases. The V gene's germline CDR1 is LGHDT and CDR2 YNNKEL (reference sequence). With 0 bases clipped from V and 2 bases from J, the junction kept 12 bases outside the gene matches. The CDR3 spans 19 residues. DNA for the CDR3: TGTGCCAGCAGCCAAGACCCTCCTCAGGTAGCGGGGGTCACAGATACGCAGTATTTT. Translation: CASSQDPPQVAGVTDTQYF.

This clonotype was detected a few times. A much larger clone sits a single nucleotide away, making a read error possible. J is TRBJ2-1 and V is TRBV14; 10 bases match TRBD1. The DNA end lines up better with TRBJ2-7; the J call may be wrong. CDR3 length: 16 residues. Germline CDR1 SGHDN, CDR2 FVKESK. The CDR3 loop is CASSQGTGATYNEQYF. In DNA form, the CDR3 reads TGTGCCAGCAGCCAGGGGACAGGGGCGACCTACAATGAGCAGTACTTC.